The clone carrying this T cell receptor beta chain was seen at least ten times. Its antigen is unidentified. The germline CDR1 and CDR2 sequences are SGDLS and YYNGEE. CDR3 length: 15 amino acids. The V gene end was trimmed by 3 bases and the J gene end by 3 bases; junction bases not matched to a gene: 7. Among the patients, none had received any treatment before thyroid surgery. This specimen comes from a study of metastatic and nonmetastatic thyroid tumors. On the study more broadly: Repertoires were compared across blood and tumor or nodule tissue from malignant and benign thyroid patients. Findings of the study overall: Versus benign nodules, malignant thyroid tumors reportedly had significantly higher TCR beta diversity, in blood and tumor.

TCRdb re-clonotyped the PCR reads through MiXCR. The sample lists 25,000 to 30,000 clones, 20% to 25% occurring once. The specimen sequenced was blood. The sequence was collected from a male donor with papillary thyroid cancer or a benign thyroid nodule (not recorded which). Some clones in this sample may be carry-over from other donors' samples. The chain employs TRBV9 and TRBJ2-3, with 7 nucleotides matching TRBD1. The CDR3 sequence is CASSGPGQTTDTQYF. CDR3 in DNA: TGTGCCAGCAGCGGCCCGGGACAGACTACAGATACGCAGTATTTT.